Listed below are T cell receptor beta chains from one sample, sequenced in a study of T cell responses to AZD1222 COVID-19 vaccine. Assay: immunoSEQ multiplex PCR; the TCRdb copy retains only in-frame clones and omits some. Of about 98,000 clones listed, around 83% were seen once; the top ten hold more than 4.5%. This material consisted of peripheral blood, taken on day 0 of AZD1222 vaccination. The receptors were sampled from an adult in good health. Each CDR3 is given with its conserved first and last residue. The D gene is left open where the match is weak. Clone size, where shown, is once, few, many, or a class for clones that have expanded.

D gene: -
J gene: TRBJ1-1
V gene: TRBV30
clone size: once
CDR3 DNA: TGTGCCTGGAGTGTGTCAGGGCGGAGGAACACTGAAGCTTTCTTT
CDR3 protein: CAWSVSGRRNTEAFF

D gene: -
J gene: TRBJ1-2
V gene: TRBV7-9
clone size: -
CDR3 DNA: TGTGCCAGCAGCTACCTCCCAGGGGCAGCTCCCAATGGCTACACCTTC
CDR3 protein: CASSYLPGAAPNGYTF

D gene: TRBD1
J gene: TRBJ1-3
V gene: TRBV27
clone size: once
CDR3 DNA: TGTGCCAGCAGCCCACAGGGGAACTTTGGAAACACCATATATTTT
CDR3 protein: CASSPQGNFGNTIYF

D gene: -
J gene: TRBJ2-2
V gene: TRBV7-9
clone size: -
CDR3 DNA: TGTGCCAGCAGCTTCGCAGATTCCAACACCGGGGAGCTGTTTTTT
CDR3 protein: CASSFADSNTGELFF

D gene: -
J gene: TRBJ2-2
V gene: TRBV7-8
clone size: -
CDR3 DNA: TGTGCCAGCAGCCTGAACACCGGGGAGCTGTTTTTT
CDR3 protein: CASSLNTGELFF

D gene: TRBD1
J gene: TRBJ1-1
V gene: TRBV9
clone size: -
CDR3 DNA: TGTGCCAGCAGCGTAGGGCAGGGGGGCACTGAAGCTTTCTTT
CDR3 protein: CASSVGQGGTEAFF

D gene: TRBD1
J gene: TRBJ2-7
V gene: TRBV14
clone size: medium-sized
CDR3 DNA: TGTGCCAGCAGCCCAATGAGGACAGGGAGCCACGAGCAGTACTTC
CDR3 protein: CASSPMRTGSHEQYF

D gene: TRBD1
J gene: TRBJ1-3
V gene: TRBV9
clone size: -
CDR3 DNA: TGTGCCAGCAGCGGAGGACGGACAGGGGAGGAACCTGGAAACACCATATATTTT
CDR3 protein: CASSGGRTGEEPGNTIYF

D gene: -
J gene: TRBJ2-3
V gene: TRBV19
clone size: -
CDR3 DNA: TGTGCCAGTAGTGGGGTGATGTACACAGATACGCAGTATTTT
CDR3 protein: CASSGVMYTDTQYF

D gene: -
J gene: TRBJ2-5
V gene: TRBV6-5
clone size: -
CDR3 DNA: TGTGCCAGCAGTTACGGGGGTGTGGAGACCCAGTACTTC
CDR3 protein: CASSYGGVETQYF

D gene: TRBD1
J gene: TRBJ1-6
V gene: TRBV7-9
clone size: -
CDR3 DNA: TGTGCCAGCAGCTTAGGGACAGGGGAGTCACCCCTCCACTTT
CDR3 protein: CASSLGTGESPLHF

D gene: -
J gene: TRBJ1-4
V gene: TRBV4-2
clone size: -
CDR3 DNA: TGTGCCAGCAGCCACGCGCCGTCGGGGTGGAAAACTAATGAAAAACTGTTTTTT
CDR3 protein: CASSHAPSGWKTNEKLFF

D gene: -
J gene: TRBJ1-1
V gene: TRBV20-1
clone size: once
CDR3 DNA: TGCAGTGCTAGTGGGTGGAACACTGAAGCTTTCTTT
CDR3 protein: CSASGWNTEAFF

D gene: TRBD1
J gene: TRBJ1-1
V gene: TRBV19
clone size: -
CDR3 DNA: TGTGCCAGTTCAAGGACAGGGGTAGACACTGAAGCTTTCTTT
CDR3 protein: CASSRTGVDTEAFF

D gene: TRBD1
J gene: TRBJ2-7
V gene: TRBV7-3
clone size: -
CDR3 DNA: TGTGCCAGCAGCTTAGCGGACAGGCGGCACCACGAGCAGTACTTC
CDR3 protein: CASSLADRRHHEQYF

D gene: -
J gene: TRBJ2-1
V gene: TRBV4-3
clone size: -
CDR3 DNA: TGCGCCAGCAGCCCCCGTCCGGACAGGCAGTTCTTC
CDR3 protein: CASSPRPDRQFF

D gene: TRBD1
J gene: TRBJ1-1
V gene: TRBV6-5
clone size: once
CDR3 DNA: TGTGCCAGCAGGGGCGCACGCCCAGGGGGTACTGAAGCTTTCTTT
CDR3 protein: CASRGARPGGTEAFF

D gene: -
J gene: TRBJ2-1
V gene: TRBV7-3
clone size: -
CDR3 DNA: TGTGCCAGCAGCTTAATTATTGGGGATGAGCAGTTCTTC
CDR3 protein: CASSLIIGDEQFF

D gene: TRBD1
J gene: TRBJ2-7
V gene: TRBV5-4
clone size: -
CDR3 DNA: TGTGCCAGCAGCTTGGGAGCAGGGCAGGGGGAGTACGAGCAGTACTTC
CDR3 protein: CASSLGAGQGEYEQYF

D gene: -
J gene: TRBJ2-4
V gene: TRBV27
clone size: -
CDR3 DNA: TGTGCCAGCAGTTTATCGGGATCGGGACGCAAAAACATTCAGTACTTC
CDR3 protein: CASSLSGSGRKNIQYF

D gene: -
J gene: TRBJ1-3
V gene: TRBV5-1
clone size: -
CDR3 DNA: TGCGCCAGCAGGGGGCAGAACTCTGGAAACACCATATATTTT
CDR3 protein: CASRGQNSGNTIYF

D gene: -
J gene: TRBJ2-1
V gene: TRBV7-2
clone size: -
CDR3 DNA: TGTGCCAGCAGCTTAGCCCGGGGCAATGAGCAGTTCTTC
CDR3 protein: CASSLARGNEQFF

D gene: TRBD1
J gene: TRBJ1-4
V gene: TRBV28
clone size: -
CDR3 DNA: TGTGCCAGCAGTTCGGGACAGGGACCCTTCGAGGAACTGTTTTTT
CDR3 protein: CASSSGQGPFEELFF

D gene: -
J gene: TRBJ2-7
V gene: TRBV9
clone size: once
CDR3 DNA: TGTGCCAGCAGCGACGGTGGGGGGCTCGCCTACGAGCAGTACTTC
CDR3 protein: CASSDGGGLAYEQYF

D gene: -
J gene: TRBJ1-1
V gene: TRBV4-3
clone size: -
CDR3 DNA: TGCGCCAGCAGCTCCCGGTCGGACAGCTTGAACACTGAAGCTTTCTTT
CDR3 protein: CASSSRSDSLNTEAFF

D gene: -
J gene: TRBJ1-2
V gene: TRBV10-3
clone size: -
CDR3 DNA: TGTGCCATCAGTGATGCTGGGAGGACGGGCGGTGATGGCTACACCTTC
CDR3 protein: CAISDAGRTGGDGYTF

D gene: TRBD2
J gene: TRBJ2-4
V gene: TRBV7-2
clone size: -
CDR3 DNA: TGTGCCAGCAGCTTAGAGGGACTAGCGGGAAGGTCAAACATTCAGTACTTC
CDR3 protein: CASSLEGLAGRSNIQYF

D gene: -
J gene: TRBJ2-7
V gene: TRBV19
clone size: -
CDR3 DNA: TGTGCCAGTAGTATTGCCGGGTCTGTGGAGCAGTACTTC
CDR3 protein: CASSIAGSVEQYF

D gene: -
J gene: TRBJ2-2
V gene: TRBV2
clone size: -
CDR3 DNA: TGTGCCAGCAAACGACAGGTTTCGACCGGGGAGCTGTTTTTT
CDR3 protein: CASKRQVSTGELFF

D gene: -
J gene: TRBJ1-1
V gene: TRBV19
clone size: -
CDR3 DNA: TGTGCCAGTAGTATATCAACGAGGGGATCCACTGAAGCTTTCTTT
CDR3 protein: CASSISTRGSTEAFF

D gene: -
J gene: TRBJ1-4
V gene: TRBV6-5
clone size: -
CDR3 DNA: TGTGCCAGCAGTTACTCGAGGGGTTTAGGGGAAAAACTGTTTTTT
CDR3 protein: CASSYSRGLGEKLFF

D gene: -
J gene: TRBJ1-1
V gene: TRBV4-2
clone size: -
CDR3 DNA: TGTGCCAGCAGCCTGGGAACGGTGAACACTGAAGCTTTCTTT
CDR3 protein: CASSLGTVNTEAFF

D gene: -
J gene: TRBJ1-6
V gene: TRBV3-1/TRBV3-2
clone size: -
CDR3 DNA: TGTGCCAGCAGCCAAGATCTCCCGGCCCCCACCTATAATTCACCCCTCCACTTT
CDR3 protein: CASSQDLPAPTYNSPLHF

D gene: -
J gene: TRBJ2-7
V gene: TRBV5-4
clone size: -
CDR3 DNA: TGTGCCAGCAGGCCTAGGGGAGGGGGTCATCGGGAGCAGTACTTC
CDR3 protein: CASRPRGGGHREQYF

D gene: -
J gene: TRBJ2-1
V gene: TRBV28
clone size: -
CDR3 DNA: TGTGCCAGCAGTTTAGCGGACAACAATGAGCAGTTCTTC
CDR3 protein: CASSLADNNEQFF

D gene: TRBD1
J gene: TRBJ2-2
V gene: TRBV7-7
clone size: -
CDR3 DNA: TGTGCTAGCAGCTTGGACAGGGGGCTGGCCGGGGAGCTGTTTTTT
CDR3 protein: CASSLDRGLAGELFF

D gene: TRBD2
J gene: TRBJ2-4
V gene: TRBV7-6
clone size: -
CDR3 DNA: TGTGCCAGCAGCCCCGGGACTAGCGGGACCAAAAACATTCAGTACTTC
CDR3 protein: CASSPGTSGTKNIQYF

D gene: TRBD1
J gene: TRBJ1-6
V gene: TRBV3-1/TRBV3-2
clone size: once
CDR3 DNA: TGTGCCAGCAGCCTCAGACAGGGTTCACCCCTCCACTTT
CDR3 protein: CASSLRQGSPLHF

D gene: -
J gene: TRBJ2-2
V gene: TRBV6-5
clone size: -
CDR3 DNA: TGTGCCAGCAGAGACGGACTTTTGAACACCGGGGAGCTGTTTTTT
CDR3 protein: CASRDGLLNTGELFF

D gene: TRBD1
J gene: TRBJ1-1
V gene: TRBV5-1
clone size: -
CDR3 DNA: TGCGCCAGCAGCTCCTCGGGACAGGGAACCACTGAAGCTTTCTTT
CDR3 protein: CASSSSGQGTTEAFF